This T cell receptor beta chain was retrieved from a study of molecular identifiers for immune sequencing clone quantification. V shed 6 bases and J shed 6 bases, with 14 bases lying between them. CDR1 DFQATT and CDR2 SNEGSKA come from the germline V gene (reference sequence). The length of the CDR3 is 12 residues. TCRdb reprocessed the PCR reads via MiXCR and lists one record per CDR3 protein. There are 400,000 to 600,000 distinct CDR3 sequences in the sample; roughly 23% occur only once, and 0.7% to 0.95% lies in the top ten. The sorting of naive CD8 T cells used the CD8+CD4-CCR7+CD45RA+ phenotype. This clonotype was counted a single time. Since the CDR3 does not end with the conserved phenylalanine or tryptophan, this likely comes from a read error.

This chain uses TRBV20-1 with TRBJ1-1, with D tentatively TRBD1 (6 bases). What was sequenced was naive CD8+ T cells from blood, with Jurkat cell RNA spiked in. Subset given: FACS-sorted CD8+CD4-CCR7+CD45RA+ naive T cells. This receptor was taken from a human donor in good health. Some libraries in this study had Jurkat cell RNA spiked in. The CDR3 protein is CSASSGGPEAFS. DNA for the CDR3: TGCAGTGCCTCATCTGGGGGGCCTGAAGCTTTCTCT.